Detailed here is one TCR beta chain. No antigen is known for it. This sample was taken from a study of PD-1 blockade in classical Hodgkin lymphoma. On the study more broadly: Patients were treated with nivolumab at 3 mg/kg, and this was given intravenously every 2 weeks.

Study-level findings and limits: Similar baseline diversity was found in complete responders and newly diagnosed patients. Whereas CD4+ TCR diversity had risen significantly by C4D1, CD8+ TCR diversity had not.

This table comes from immunoSEQ multiplex PCR, and its TCRdb copy is limited to in-frame clones, with some not included. This sample has 25,000 to 35,000 clones, with more than 80% found just once. Time point here: cycle 4 day 1 (C4D1), after more than five weeks of nivolumab. Each of the patients experienced relapse following autologous stem cell transplantation, and their brentuximab vedotin exposure differed. Magnetic negative selection purified CD4+ T cells from thawed PBMCs. The receptor was derived from a human donor with classical Hodgkin lymphoma. Sequencing used CD4+ T cells from blood, obtained before the fourth cycle of nivolumab.

This CDR3 reads CASSPRPGTGGNEQFF. CDR3 nucleotides: TGTGCCAGTAGTCCTCGTCCCGGGACAGGCGGCAATGAGCAGTTCTTC. This rearrangement joins TRBV19 to TRBJ2-1; 8 positions agree with TRBD1. The CDR3 consists of 16 residues. J was trimmed by 6 bases and V by 5 bases; bases with no gene match: 12. CDR1 and CDR2 from the germline V gene are LNHDA and SQIVND (reference sequence).